This T cell receptor (beta chain) is drawn from a study of T cell responses to AZD1222 COVID-19 vaccine. Findings of the study overall: Dominant CD4 TCR responses targeted spike regions 160-218 and 743-854. In a largely white British group with more females than males, clonal diversity was possibly underestimated.

Data came from immunoSEQ multiplex PCR; TCRdb stores just in-frame clones and leaves some out. The sample lists 250,000 to 300,000 clones, about 94% seen once, with around 0.5% in the top ten. The CDR3 contains 14 residues. Looked up from germline, CDR1 is SNHLY and CDR2 is FYNNEI. V was cut by 5 bases and J by 8 bases, with 18 bases left in between. About this clone: What it recognizes is unknown.

The sequence came from an adult who received the AZD1222 COVID-19 vaccine. The sequencing here drew on peripheral blood, taken 28 days after the second AZD1222 dose. The gene calls are TRBV2 and TRBJ1-2; D gene ambiguous. The CDR3 sequence: CASSSLIGPEGYTF. CDR3 sequence (DNA): TGTGCCAGCAGTTCCCTAATCGGTCCGGAAGGCTACACCTTC.